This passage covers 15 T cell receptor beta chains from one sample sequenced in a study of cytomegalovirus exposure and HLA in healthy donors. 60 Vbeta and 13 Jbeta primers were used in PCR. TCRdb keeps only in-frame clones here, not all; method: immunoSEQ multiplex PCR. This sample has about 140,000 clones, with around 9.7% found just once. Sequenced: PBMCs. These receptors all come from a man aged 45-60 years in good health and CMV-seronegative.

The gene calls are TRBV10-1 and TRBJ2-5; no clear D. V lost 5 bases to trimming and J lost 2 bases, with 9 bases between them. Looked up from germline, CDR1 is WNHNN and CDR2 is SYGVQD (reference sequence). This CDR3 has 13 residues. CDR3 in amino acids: CASSFSTQETQYF. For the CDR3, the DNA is TGCGCCAGCAGTTTTAGTACTCAAGAGACCCAGTACTTC.

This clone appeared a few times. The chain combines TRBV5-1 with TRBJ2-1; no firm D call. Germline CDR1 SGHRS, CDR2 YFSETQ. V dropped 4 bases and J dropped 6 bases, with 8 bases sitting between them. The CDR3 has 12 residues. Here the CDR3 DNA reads TGCGCCAGCAGCAGTAACTTCAATGAGCAGTTCTTC. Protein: CASSSNFNEQFF.

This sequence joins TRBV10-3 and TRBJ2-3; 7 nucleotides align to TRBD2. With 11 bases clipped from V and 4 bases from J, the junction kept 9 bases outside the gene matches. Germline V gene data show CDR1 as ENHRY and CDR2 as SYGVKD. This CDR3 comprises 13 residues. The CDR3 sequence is CALSEREPDTQYF. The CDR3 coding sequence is TGTGCCCTGAGCGAGCGGGAACCAGATACGCAGTATTTT.

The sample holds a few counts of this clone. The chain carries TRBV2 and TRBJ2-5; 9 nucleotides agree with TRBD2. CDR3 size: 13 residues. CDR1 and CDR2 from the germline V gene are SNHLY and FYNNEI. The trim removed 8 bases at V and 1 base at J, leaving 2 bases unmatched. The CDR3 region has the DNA TGTGCCAGCCTGACTAGCGGCCAAGAGACCCAGTACTTC. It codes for CASLTSGQETQYF.

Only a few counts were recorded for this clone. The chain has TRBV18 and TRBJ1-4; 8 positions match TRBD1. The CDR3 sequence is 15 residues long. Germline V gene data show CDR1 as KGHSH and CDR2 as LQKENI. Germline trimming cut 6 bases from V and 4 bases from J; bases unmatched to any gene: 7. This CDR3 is CASSSGTGYNEKLFF. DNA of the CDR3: TGTGCCAGCTCTTCGGGGACAGGTTATAATGAAAAACTGTTTTTT. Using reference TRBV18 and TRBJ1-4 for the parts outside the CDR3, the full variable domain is NAGVMQNPRHLVRRRGQEARLRCSPMKGHSHVYWYRQLPEEGLKFMVYLQKENIIDESGMPKERFSAEFPKEGPSILRIQQVVRGDSAAYFCASSSGTGYNEKLFFGSGTQLSVL.

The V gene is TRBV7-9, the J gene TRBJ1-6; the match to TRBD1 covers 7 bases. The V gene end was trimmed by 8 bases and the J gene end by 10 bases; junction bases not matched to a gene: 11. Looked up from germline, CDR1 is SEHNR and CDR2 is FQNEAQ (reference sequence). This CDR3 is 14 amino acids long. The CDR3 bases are TGTGCCAGCGGAGGGAACGACAGGGACTCACCCCTCCACTTT. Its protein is CASGGNDRDSPLHF.

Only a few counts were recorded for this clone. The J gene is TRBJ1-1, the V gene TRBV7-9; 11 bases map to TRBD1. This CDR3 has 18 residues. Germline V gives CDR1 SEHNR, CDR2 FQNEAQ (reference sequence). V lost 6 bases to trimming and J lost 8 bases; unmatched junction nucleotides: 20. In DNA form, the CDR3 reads TGTGCCAGCAGTCCCCCGGCGGGACAGGGGGGCTTAGGGGTGGAAGCTTTCTTT. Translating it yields CASSPPAGQGGLGVEAFF.

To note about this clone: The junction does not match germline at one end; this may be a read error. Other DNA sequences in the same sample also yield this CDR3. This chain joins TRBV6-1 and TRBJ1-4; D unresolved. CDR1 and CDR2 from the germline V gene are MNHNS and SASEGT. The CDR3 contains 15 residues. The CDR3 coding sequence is TGTGCTAGCAGTGGCCCCCCAGACCGGGGAGAAAAACTGTTTTTT. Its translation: CASSGPPDRGEKLFF.

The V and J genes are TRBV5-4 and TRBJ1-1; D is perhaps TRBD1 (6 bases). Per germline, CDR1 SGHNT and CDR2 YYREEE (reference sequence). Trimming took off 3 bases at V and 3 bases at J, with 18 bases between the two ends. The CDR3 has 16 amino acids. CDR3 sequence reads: CASSSLNRVDYTEAFF. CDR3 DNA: TGTGCCAGCAGCTCATTAAACAGGGTAGACTACACTGAAGCTTTCTTT.

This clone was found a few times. Here the CDR3 DNA reads TGTGCCTGGAGTGACCGACAGCTACTAGCCAAAAACATTCAGTACTTC. It specifies CAWSDRQLLAKNIQYF. J is TRBJ2-4 and V is TRBV30; D is perhaps TRBD1 (5 bases). Germline-derived CDR1 and CDR2 are GTSNPN and SVGIG (reference sequence). V was pared by 1 base and J by 0 bases, with 13 bases between. The CDR3 contains 16 residues.

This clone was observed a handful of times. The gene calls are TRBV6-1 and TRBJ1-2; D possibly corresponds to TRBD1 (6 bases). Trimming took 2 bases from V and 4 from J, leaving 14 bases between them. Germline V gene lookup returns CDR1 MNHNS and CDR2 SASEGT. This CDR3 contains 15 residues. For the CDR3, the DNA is TGTGCCAGCAGTGAACAGGGGCTCGGAGGCTATGGCTACACCTTC. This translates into CASSEQGLGGYGYTF.

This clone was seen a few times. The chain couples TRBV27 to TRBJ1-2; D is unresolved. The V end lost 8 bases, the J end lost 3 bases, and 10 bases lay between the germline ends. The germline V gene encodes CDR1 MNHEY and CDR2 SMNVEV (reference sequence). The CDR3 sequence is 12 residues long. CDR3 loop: CASRLGDYGYTF. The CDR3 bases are TGTGCCAGCCGTCTCGGGGACTATGGCTACACCTTC.

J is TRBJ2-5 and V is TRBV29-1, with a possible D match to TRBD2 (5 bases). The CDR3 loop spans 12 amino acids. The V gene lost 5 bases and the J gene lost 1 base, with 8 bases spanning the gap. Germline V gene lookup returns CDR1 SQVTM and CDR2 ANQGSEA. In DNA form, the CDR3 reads TGCAGCGTTAGGAGGAGCCAAGAGACCCAGTACTTC. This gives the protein CSVRRSQETQYF. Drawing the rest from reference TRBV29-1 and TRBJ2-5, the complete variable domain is SAVISQKPSRDICQRGTSLTIQCQVDSQVTMMFWYRQQPGQSLTLIATANQGSEATYESGFVIDKFPISRPNLTFSTLTVSNMSPEDSSIYLCSVRRSQETQYFGPGTRLLVL.

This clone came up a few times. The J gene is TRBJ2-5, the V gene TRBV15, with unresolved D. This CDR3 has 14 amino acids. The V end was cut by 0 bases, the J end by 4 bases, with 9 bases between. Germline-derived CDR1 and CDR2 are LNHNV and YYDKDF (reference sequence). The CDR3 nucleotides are TGTGCCACCAGCAGAGATCTCACGGTAGAGACCCAGTACTTC. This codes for CATSRDLTVETQYF. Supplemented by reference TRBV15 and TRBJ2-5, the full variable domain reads DAMVIQNPRYQVTQFGKPVTLSCSQTLNHNVMYWYQQKSSQAPKLLFHYYDKDFNNEADTPDNFQSRRPNTSFCFLDIRSPGLGDTAMYLCATSRDLTVETQYFGPGTRLLVL.

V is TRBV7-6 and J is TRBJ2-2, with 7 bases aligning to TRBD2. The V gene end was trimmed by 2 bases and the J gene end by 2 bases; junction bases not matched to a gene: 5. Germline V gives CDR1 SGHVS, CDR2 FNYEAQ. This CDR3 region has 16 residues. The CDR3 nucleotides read TGTGCCAGCAGCTTACGAGCGGGAACTAACACCGGGGAGCTGTTTTTT. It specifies CASSLRAGTNTGELFF. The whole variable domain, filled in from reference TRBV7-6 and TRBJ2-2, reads GAGVSQSPRYKVTKRGQDVALRCDPISGHVSLYWYRQALGQGPEFLTYFNYEAQQDKSGLPNDRFSAERPEGSISTLTIQRTEQRDSAMYRCASSLRAGTNTGELFFGEGSRLTVL.